Each of the 32 T cell receptor beta chains below was sequenced from the same sample in a study of cytomegalovirus exposure and HLA in healthy donors. The PCR ran on 60 Vbeta and 13 Jbeta primers. Using immunoSEQ multiplex PCR, the repertoire was profiled, and TCRdb retains in-frame clones only, with some absent. In the table there are about 140,000 clones, almost 85% of which are singletons. Sequencing input: PBMCs. The receptors come from a young man in good health and CMV-seropositive.

The J gene is TRBJ1-5, the V gene TRBV7-8; no clear D. Germline V gives CDR1 SGHVS, CDR2 FQNEAQ. This CDR3 is 15 amino acids long. V lost 2 bases and J lost 4, with 12 bases in between. The CDR3 loop is CASSLLMEANQPQHF. As DNA, the CDR3 is TGTGCCAGCAGCTTACTGATGGAGGCAAATCAGCCCCAGCATTTT.

The chain has TRBV11-3 and TRBJ2-7; TRBD2 might be the D (6 bases). Germline lookup yields CDR1 SGHNT and CDR2 YENEEA. The CDR3 consists of 15 residues. V lost 5 bases and J lost 0, with 14 bases in between. The chain's CDR3 is CASSPSGEPSYEQYF. The CDR3 DNA reads as TGTGCCAGCAGCCCCTCGGGGGAGCCCTCCTACGAGCAGTACTTC.

The chain links TRBV19 to TRBJ1-5, with a tentative D call TRBD1 (5 bases). Looked up from germline, CDR1 is LNHDA and CDR2 is SQIVND (reference sequence). The CDR3 covers 15 residues. Trimming took 1 base from V and 7 from J, leaving 14 bases between them. CDR3 residues: CASSIGSGYGQPQHF. The CDR3 nucleotides read TGTGCCAGTAGTATAGGGTCAGGGTACGGGCAGCCCCAGCATTTT. Together with reference TRBV19 and TRBJ1-5, the CDR3 gives the full variable domain: DGGITQSPKYLFRKEGQNVTLSCEQNLNHDAMYWYRQDPGQGLRLIYYSQIVNDFQKGDIAEGYSVSREKKESFPLTVTSAQKNPTAFYLCASSIGSGYGQPQHFGDGTRLSIL.

This chain uses TRBV27 with TRBJ2-7; D is possibly TRBD2 (6 bases). The germline gives CDR1 MNHEY, CDR2 SMNVEV (reference sequence). The CDR3 covers 12 residues. V was pared by 11 bases and J by 4 bases, with 15 bases between. CDR3 loop: CAVGGDLYEQYF. In DNA form, the CDR3 reads TGTGCCGTCGGCGGGGACCTTTACGAGCAGTACTTC.

V and J are TRBV7-9 and TRBJ2-1, with 9 bases fitting TRBD2. The CDR3 spans 15 residues. Trimming at V came to 6 bases and at J to 5 bases, leaving 8 bases not matched to a gene. Germline V gene lookup returns CDR1 SEHNR and CDR2 FQNEAQ (reference sequence). In DNA form, the CDR3 reads TGTGCCAGCAGTCGCCGCGGACTAGCGAACAATGAGCAGTTCTTC. Protein product: CASSRRGLANNEQFF.

The V and J genes are TRBV4-1 and TRBJ2-7; a weak D match, TRBD1 (5 bases). Germline V gives CDR1 MGHRA, CDR2 YSYEKL. The CDR3 spans 12 residues. V lost 2 bases, J lost 5 bases, and 7 bases lay in between. CDR3 sequence (DNA): TGCGCCAGCAGCCAAACACAGGACGAGCAGTACTTC. Its translation: CASSQTQDEQYF.

The table lists this clone with a count of one. The chain joins TRBV5-1 to TRBJ2-7; TRBD1 matches 8 bases. Germline V gene sequence: CDR1 SGHRS, CDR2 YFSETQ. The CDR3 spans 13 residues. Trimming cost V 4 bases and J 2 bases; bases outside gene matches: 2. As DNA, the CDR3 is TGCGCCAGCAGCCTGGACAGGGCCTACGAGCAGTACTTC. Its protein product is CASSLDRAYEQYF.

Notes on this clone: Other nucleotide sequences in the sample specify the same CDR3. The J gene is TRBJ1-1, the V gene TRBV27, with D possibly being TRBD1 (5 bases). The length of the CDR3 is 12 residues. Looked up from germline, CDR1 is MNHEY and CDR2 is SMNVEV (reference sequence). V was cut by 2 bases and J by 8 bases, with 9 bases left in between. CDR3 in DNA: TGTGCCAGCAGTTTAACGGGGGGAGAAGCTTTCTTT. As protein: CASSLTGGEAFF.

This chain connects TRBV19 to TRBJ2-7; 10 positions match TRBD2. Looked up from germline, CDR1 is LNHDA and CDR2 is SQIVND (reference sequence). Germline trimming cut 1 base from V and 5 bases from J; bases unmatched to any gene: 8. This CDR3 has 16 residues. The CDR3 coding sequence is TGTGCCAGTAGTATAGCAGCGGGAGGGCCTAGGGACGAGCAGTACTTC. It translates to CASSIAAGGPRDEQYF.

J is TRBJ1-5 and V is TRBV4-1; a weak D match, TRBD1 (5 bases). Trimming left V 3 bases short and J 0 bases short, with 15 bases between. This CDR3 has 17 residues. Germline CDR1 and CDR2: MGHRA and YSYEKL. DNA for the CDR3: TGCGCCAGCAGCCAGGACGACAGACTCGATAGCAATCAGCCCCAGCATTTT. This gives the protein CASSQDDRLDSNQPQHF.

V gene TRBV6-1 combines with J gene TRBJ2-7, with 7 bases identical to TRBD1. Germline V gene sequence: CDR1 MNHNS, CDR2 SASEGT. The CDR3 totals 15 residues. The V and J ends lost 6 bases and 6 bases, in that order; junction bases with no gene match: 14. The CDR3 coding sequence is TGTGCCAGCAGGGACAGGACCCCCCTTGGTGGCGAGCAGTACTTC. The encoded protein is CASRDRTPLGGEQYF.

Details on this clone: The junction does not match germline at one end; this may be a read error. The chain is built from TRBV14 and TRBJ2-7; the D is unclear. CDR3 length: 18 amino acids. The V gene's germline CDR1 is SGHDN and CDR2 FVKESK. The CDR3 loop is CAISHIESINVGSYEQYF. In DNA, the CDR3 is TGTGCCATCAGCCATATAGAGAGTATCAACGTCGGCTCCTACGAGCAGTACTTC.

The chain carries TRBV11-3 and TRBJ2-5, with 7 bases identical to TRBD1. V trimming: 4 bases; J trimming: 5 bases; junction bases outside the gene matches: 10. CDR1 and CDR2 (germline): SGHNT, YENEEA. This CDR3 has 15 residues. In DNA, the CDR3 is TGTGCCAGCAGCTCTGGACAGGCAGGAGCGGAGACCCAGTACTTC. It specifies CASSSGQAGAETQYF.

The chain combines TRBV13 with TRBJ1-1; D possibly corresponds to TRBD1 (5 bases). CDR1 is PRHDT, CDR2 FYEKMQ, per germline (reference sequence). V lost 5 bases, J lost 6 bases, and 16 bases lay in between. The CDR3 is 14 residues long. The CDR3 coding sequence is TGTGCCAGCAGCATGGGGGACTGGTCGGCTGAAGCTTTCTTT. This encodes CASSMGDWSAEAFF.

This clone was found a few times. The chain carries TRBV6-4 and TRBJ2-1; possible D gene TRBD2, 6 bases. The CDR3 covers 14 residues. Trimming took off 2 bases at V and 5 bases at J, with 10 bases between the two ends. Germline lookup yields CDR1 MRHNA and CDR2 SNTAGT. The DNA of the CDR3 is TGTGCCAGCAGTGACAGGGGAGGTAACAATGAGCAGTTCTTC. Translation: CASSDRGGNNEQFF.

V gene TRBV6-1 combines with J gene TRBJ2-1; TRBD1 matches 8 bases. The CDR3 is 15 amino acids. Germline lookup yields CDR1 MNHNS and CDR2 SASEGT. V shed 3 bases, J shed 5 bases, and the junction held 6 bases outside the gene matches. Here the CDR3 reads CASSERDRSNNEQFF. In nucleotides, the CDR3 is TGTGCCAGCAGTGAGAGGGACAGGTCCAACAATGAGCAGTTCTTC.

The V gene is TRBV10-3, the J gene TRBJ1-1; 8 nucleotides align to TRBD1. This CDR3 spans 12 amino acids. V shed 2 bases, J shed 11 bases, and the junction held 4 bases outside the gene matches. CDR1 and CDR2 (germline): ENHRY, SYGVKD. In nucleotides, the CDR3 is TGTGCCATCAGTGAGACGACAGGGGAGGCTTTCTTT. Its protein is CAISETTGEAFF.

The gene calls are TRBV27 and TRBJ1-5; 7 positions match TRBD1. After removal of 6 bases from V and 3 bases from J, the junction contained 11 bases not matched to a gene. Germline assignment: CDR1 MNHEY and CDR2 SMNVEV (reference sequence). The CDR3 has 16 amino acids. For the CDR3, the DNA is TGTGCCAGCAGCGATACAGGGGTAGGGGTCAATCAGCCCCAGCATTTT. Its translation is CASSDTGVGVNQPQHF.

CDR3 sequence reads: CASSYSRVEGEQFF. The CDR3 nucleotides read TGTGCCAGCAGTTACTCGAGGGTGGAGGGGGAGCAGTTCTTC. V is TRBV6-5 and J is TRBJ2-1; D is perhaps TRBD2 (6 bases). V gave up 0 bases and J gave up 10 bases, with 13 bases separating them. This CDR3 has 14 residues. From germline, CDR1 is MNHEY and CDR2 SVGAGI.

This chain links TRBV28 with TRBJ1-6; D uncertain. CDR1 and CDR2 from the germline V gene are MDHEN and SYDVKM. The CDR3 spans 15 residues. Trimming stripped 5 bases from V and 2 bases from J, with 10 bases between. This CDR3 is CASSRSQTYNSPLHF. The CDR3 DNA sequence: TGTGCCAGCAGTCGCTCCCAGACCTATAATTCACCCCTCCACTTT.

This clone turned up a few times. The rearrangement joins TRBV9 to TRBJ2-7; TRBD1 matches at 7 bases. Per germline, CDR1 SGDLS and CDR2 YYNGEE. J gave up 2 bases and V 4 bases, and 9 bases lay outside the gene matches. This CDR3 has 15 amino acids. The DNA of the CDR3 is TGTGCCAGCAGCCCGTCGACAGGGTCCACCTACGAGCAGTACTTC. Translation gives CASSPSTGSTYEQYF.

The chain has TRBV7-9 and TRBJ2-2, with 15 nucleotides matching TRBD2. Unmatched junction bases numbered 14, after V lost 5 bases and J lost 7 bases. The CDR3 is 19 residues long. Per germline, CDR1 SEHNR and CDR2 FQNEAQ (reference sequence). The CDR3 loop reads CASSPGLAGGPALSGELFF. The CDR3 DNA sequence: TGTGCCAGCAGCCCCGGACTAGCGGGAGGGCCAGCATTAAGCGGGGAGCTGTTTTTT.

The chain couples TRBV7-8 to TRBJ2-3; D might be TRBD1 (6 bases). With 5 bases removed from V and 4 bases from J, the gap between germline ends came to 10 bases. The CDR3 is made up of 13 amino acids. The V gene's germline CDR1 is SGHVS and CDR2 FQNEAQ. DNA for the CDR3: TGTGCCAGCAGCCCCGGACAGTCAGATACGCAGTATTTT. Translating gives CASSPGQSDTQYF.

CDR3 region: CASSLRDTLSNQPQHF. The CDR3 coding sequence is TGTGCCAGCAGCTTACGGGACACCCTTAGCAATCAGCCCCAGCATTTT. The V call is TRBV7-2, the J call TRBJ1-5; D perhaps matches TRBD1 (6 bases). Germline assignment: CDR1 SGHTA and CDR2 FQGNSA. The V and J ends lost 2 bases and 0 bases respectively, with 11 bases between them. This CDR3 comprises 16 residues.

The chain couples TRBV6-1 to TRBJ1-2; D is ambiguous. The CDR3 consists of 12 residues. Germline V CDR1 and CDR2: MNHNS, SASEGT. Trimming took off 2 bases at V and 4 bases at J, with 5 bases between the two ends. The CDR3 loop is CASSEQIYGYTF. The CDR3 DNA follows: TGTGCCAGCAGTGAACAAATCTATGGCTACACCTTC.

The V and J genes are TRBV7-3 and TRBJ1-6, with D unresolved. Germline V gene sequence: CDR1 SGHTA, CDR2 FQGTGA. V was pared by 5 bases and J by 7 bases, with 27 bases between. The CDR3 contains 19 residues. The chain's CDR3 is CASSPTGPAITSRNSPLHF. In nucleotides, the CDR3 is TGTGCCAGCAGCCCGACCGGCCCGGCCATCACTTCGAGGAATTCACCCCTCCACTTT.

This rearrangement joins TRBV27 to TRBJ2-7; 7 bases agree with TRBD1. Germline V gives CDR1 MNHEY, CDR2 SMNVEV (reference sequence). Trimming cost V 5 bases and J 2 bases; bases outside gene matches: 6. The CDR3 loop spans 14 amino acids. CDR3 in amino acids: CASSPTGTAYEQYF. CDR3 nucleotide sequence: TGTGCCAGCAGTCCCACCGGGACAGCCTACGAGCAGTACTTC.

The CDR3: CASSLTVNTEAFF. The DNA for the CDR3 is TGTGCCAGCAGTTTGACAGTGAACACTGAAGCTTTCTTT. V is TRBV28 and J is TRBJ1-1, with D maybe TRBD1 (5 bases). Trimming stripped 3 bases from V and 0 bases from J, with 5 bases between. Germline assignment: CDR1 MDHEN and CDR2 SYDVKM. The CDR3 spans 13 residues.

The chain couples TRBV5-1 to TRBJ2-7; weak D call: TRBD1 (6 bases). This CDR3 region has 15 residues. The V end lost 4 bases, the J end lost 0 bases, and 14 bases lay between the germline ends. Germline loops: CDR1 SGHRS, CDR2 YFSETQ. The CDR3 reads CASSRTVYPSYEQYF. DNA of the CDR3: TGCGCCAGCAGCCGGACAGTGTACCCCTCCTACGAGCAGTACTTC.

This CDR3 is CASSQGVGDTQYF. For the CDR3, the DNA is TGCGCCAGCAGCCAAGGGGTCGGGGATACGCAGTATTTT. The chain is built from TRBV4-1 and TRBJ2-3; D unresolved. Germline values: CDR1 MGHRA, CDR2 YSYEKL. This CDR3 contains 13 residues. V lost 1 base and J 6 bases, leaving 8 bases between the germline ends.

V gene TRBV6-1 combines with J gene TRBJ2-1; 7 bases are a match to TRBD1. The CDR3 spans 13 residues. Germline lookup yields CDR1 MNHNS and CDR2 SASEGT. J lost 4 bases, V lost 6 bases, and 3 bases had no gene match. The CDR3 DNA is TGTGCCAGCAGCCGGGACAGATACAATGAGCAGTTCTTC. This encodes CASSRDRYNEQFF.

For the CDR3, the DNA is TGCAGCGTTGTGGGGGGTTCGGAGGGCTACACCTTC. It is translated as CSVVGGSEGYTF. This sequence joins TRBV29-1 and TRBJ1-2; a possible D gene is TRBD1 (5 bases). CDR3 length: 12 amino acids. The V end lost 4 bases, the J end lost 8 bases, and 14 bases lay between the germline ends. The germline gives CDR1 SQVTM, CDR2 ANQGSEA.